This TCR beta chain emerged from a study of siplizumab effects on memory and regulatory T cells. General observations from the study: The naive T cell population seemed more diverse than memory cells and seemed a major contributor to the alloresponse.

Sequencing used immunoSEQ multiplex PCR; TCRdb keeps in-frame clones, though not all of them. The top ten hold about 1.2% of the sample, which has about 100,000 clones, 94% seen once. Trimming stripped 6 bases from V and 5 bases from J, with 9 bases between. Germline CDR1 reads SQVTM; CDR2 reads ANQGSEA. The CDR3 loop spans 11 amino acids. Regarding this clone: The antigen is not known.

This clonotype was obtained from a human donor in good health. The sequencing input was non-Treg CD4+ T cells sorted from blood. This chain joins TRBV29-1 and TRBJ2-3; the D call may be TRBD1 or TRBD2 (5 bases each). For the CDR3, the DNA is TGCAGCGTCCCAGGGAGAGATACGCAGTATTTT. Amino acids: CSVPGRDTQYF.